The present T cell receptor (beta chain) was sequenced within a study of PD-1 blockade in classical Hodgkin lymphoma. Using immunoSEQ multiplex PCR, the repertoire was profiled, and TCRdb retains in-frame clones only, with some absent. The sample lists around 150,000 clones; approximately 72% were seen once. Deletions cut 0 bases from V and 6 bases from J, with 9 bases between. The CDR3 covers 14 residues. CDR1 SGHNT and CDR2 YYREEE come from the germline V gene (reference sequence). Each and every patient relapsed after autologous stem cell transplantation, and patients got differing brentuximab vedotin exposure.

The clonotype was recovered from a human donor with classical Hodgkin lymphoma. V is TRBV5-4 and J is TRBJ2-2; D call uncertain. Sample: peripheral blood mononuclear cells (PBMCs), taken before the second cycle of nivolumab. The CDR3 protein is CASSLAGLAGELFF. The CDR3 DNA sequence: TGTGCCAGCAGCTTGGCCGGCCTAGCCGGGGAGCTGTTTTTT.